This paragraph covers one T cell receptor beta chain sequence. From the germline J gene comes the end of the CDR3, since the read stops 3 residues before it. Germline V lookup: CDR1 SGHDT, CDR2 YYEEEE. The CDR3 loop spans 14 amino acids. The ends were cut back, 0 bases at V and 5 bases at J, with 11 bases in the middle. The data originate from a study of T cells in women clearing cervical HPV infection. Across the study: Case blood was drawn when the lesion was first found; control blood after infection became undetectable.

The method was immunoSEQ multiplex PCR; TCRdb's version includes in-frame clones alone and lacks a portion of them. This sample's table reports more than 9,500 clones. The rearrangement joins TRBV5-6 to TRBJ2-5; TRBD1 is a possible D gene (5 bases). Material: blood buffy coat. The TCR sequence derives from a woman aged 18-69 years with a cervical HPV16 infection that either progressed to CIN3+ or cleared (not recorded which). Incomplete CDR3 DNA: TGTGCCAGCAGCTTGGGGGTCAGGGATGAGACC. Translating it yields CASSLGVRDET. The CDR3 in its entirety is CASSLGVRDETQYF. Variable domain in full (rest from reference TRBV5-6 and TRBJ2-5): DAGVTQSPTHLIKTRGQQVTLRCSPKSGHDTVSWYQQALGQGPQFIFQYYEEEERQRGNFPDRFSGHQFPNYSSELNVNALLLGDSALYLCASSLGVRDETQYFGPGTRLLVL.